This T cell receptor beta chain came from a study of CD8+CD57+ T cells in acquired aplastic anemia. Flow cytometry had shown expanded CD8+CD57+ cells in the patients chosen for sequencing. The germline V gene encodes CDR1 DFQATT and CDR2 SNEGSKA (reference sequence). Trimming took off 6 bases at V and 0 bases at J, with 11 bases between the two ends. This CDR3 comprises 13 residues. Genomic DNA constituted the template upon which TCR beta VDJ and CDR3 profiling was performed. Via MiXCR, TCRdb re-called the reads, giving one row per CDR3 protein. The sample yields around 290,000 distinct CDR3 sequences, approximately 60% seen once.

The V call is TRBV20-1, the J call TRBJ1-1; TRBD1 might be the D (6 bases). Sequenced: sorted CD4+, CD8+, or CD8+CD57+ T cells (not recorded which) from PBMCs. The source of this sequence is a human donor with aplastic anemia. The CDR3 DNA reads TGCAGTGCAACGGACAGCTTGAACACTGAAGCTTTCTTT. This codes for CSATDSLNTEAFF.